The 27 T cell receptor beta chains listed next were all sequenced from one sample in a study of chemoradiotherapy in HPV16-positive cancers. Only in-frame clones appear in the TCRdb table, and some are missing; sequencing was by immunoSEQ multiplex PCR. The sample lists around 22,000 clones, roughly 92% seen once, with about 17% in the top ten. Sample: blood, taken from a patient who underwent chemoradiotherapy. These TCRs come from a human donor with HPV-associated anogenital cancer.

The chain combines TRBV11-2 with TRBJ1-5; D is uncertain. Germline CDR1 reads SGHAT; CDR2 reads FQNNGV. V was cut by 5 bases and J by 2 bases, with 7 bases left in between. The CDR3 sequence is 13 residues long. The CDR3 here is CASSRWGNQPQHF. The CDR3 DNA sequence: TGTGCCAGCAGCCGTTGGGGCAATCAGCCCCAGCATTTT.

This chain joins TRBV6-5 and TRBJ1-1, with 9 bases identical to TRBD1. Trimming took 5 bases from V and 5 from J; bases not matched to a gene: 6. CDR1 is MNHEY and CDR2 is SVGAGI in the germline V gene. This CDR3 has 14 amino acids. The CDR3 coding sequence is TGTGCCAGCAGTCCCGACAGGGGGAGGACTGAAGCTTTCTTT. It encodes CASSPDRGRTEAFF.

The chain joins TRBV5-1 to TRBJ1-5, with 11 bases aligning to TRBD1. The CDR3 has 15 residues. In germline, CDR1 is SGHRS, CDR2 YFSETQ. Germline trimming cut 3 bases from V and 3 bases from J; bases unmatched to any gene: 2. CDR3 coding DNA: TGCGCCAGCAGCTGGACAGGGGGCACCAATCAGCCCCAGCATTTT. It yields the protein CASSWTGGTNQPQHF.

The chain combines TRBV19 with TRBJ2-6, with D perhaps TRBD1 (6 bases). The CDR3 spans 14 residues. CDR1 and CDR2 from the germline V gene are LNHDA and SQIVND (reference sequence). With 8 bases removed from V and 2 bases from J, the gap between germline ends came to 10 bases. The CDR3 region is CASLSGAGANVLTF. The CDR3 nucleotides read TGTGCCAGTTTATCAGGGGCTGGGGCCAACGTCCTGACTTTC.

The CDR3 coding sequence is TGTGCCAGCAACTCGGAATTACAGGGGGCAGATGGCTACACCTTC. Its protein product is CASNSELQGADGYTF. This chain connects TRBV7-9 to TRBJ1-2, with TRBD1 matching 9 bases. Germline CDR1 reads SEHNR; CDR2 reads FQNEAQ (reference sequence). The CDR3 loop spans 15 amino acids. The J segment lost 6 bases and the V segment lost 7 bases, leaving 12 bases of the junction unmatched.

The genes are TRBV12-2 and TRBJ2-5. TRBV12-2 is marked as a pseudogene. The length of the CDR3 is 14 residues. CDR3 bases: TGTGCAAGTCGCCTCGACGGTATAGAAGAGACCCAGTACTTC. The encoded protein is CASRLDGIEETQYF.

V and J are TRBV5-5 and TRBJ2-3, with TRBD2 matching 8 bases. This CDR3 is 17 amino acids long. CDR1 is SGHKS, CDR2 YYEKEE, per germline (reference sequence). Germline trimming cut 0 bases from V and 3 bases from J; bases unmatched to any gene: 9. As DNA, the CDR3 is TGTGCCAGCAGCTTGGACCCAATGGGCGGGAGGACAGATACGCAGTATTTT. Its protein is CASSLDPMGGRTDTQYF.

CDR3 nucleotides: TGTGCCAGCACGACAGCCCAAGAGACCCAGTACTTC. Amino acid sequence: CASTTAQETQYF. J is TRBJ2-5 and V is TRBV28; D perhaps matches TRBD1 (5 bases). Germline-derived CDR1 and CDR2 are MDHEN and SYDVKM. There are 12 residues in the CDR3. V was clipped by 7 bases and J by 1 base, with 7 bases between them.

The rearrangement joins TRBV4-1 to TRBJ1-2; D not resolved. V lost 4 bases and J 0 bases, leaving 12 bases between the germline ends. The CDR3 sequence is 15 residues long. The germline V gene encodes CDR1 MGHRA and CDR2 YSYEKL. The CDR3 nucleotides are TGCGCCAGCAGCCCTGTTCAGGCGACTAACTATGGCTACACCTTC. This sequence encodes CASSPVQATNYGYTF.

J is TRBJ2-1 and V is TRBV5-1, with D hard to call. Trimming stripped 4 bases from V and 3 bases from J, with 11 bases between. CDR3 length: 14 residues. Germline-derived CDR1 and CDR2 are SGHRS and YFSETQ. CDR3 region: CASSHLTDYNEQFF. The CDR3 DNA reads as TGCGCCAGCAGCCACCTGACTGACTACAATGAGCAGTTCTTC.

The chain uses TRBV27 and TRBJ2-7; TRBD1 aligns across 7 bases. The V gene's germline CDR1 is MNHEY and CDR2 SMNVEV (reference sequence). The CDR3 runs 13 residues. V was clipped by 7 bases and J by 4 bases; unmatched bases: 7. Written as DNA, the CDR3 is TGTGCCAGCAAGCCGCCAGGGGGTTACGAGCAGTACTTC. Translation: CASKPPGGYEQYF.

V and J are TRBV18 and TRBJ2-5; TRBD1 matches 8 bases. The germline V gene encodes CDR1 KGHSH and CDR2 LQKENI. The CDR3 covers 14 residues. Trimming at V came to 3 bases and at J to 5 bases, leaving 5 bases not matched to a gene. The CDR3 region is CASSPWDRRETQYF. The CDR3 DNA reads TGTGCCAGCTCACCCTGGGACAGGAGGGAGACCCAGTACTTC.

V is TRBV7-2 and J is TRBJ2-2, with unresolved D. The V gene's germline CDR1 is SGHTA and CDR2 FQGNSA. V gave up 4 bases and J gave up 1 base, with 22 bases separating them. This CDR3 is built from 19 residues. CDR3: CASSSKVTVFSWNTGELFF. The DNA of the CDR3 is TGTGCCAGCAGCTCAAAGGTGACGGTTTTTAGCTGGAACACCGGGGAGCTGTTTTTT.

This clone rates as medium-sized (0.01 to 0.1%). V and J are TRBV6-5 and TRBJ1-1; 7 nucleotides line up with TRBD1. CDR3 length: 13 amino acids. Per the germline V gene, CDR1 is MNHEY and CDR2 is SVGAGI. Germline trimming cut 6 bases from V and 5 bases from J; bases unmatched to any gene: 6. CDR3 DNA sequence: TGTGCCAGCAGCAGACAGGGAAATACTGAAGCTTTCTTT. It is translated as CASSRQGNTEAFF.

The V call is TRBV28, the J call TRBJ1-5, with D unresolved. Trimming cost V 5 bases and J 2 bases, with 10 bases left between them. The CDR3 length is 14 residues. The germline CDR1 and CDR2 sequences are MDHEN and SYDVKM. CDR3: CASSPPAGNQPQHF. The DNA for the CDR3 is TGTGCCAGCAGTCCCCCGGCGGGCAATCAGCCCCAGCATTTT.

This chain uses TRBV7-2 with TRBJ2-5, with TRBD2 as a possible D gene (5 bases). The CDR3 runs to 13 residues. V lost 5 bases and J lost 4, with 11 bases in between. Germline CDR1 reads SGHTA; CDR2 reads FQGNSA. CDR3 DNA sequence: TGTGCCAGCAGCACAACTAGTTTAGAGACCCAGTACTTC. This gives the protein CASSTTSLETQYF.

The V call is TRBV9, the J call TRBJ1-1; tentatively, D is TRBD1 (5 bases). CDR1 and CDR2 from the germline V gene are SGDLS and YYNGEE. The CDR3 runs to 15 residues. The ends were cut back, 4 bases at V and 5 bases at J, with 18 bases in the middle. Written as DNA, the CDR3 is TGTGCCAGCAGCCCCTTTGGGGGTCGCGGGACTGAAGCTTTCTTT. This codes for CASSPFGGRGTEAFF. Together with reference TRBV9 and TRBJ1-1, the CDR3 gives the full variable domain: DSGVTQTPKHLITATGQRVTLRCSPRSGDLSVYWYQQSLDQGLQFLIQYYNGEERAKGNILERFSAQQFPDLHSELNLSSLELGDSALYFCASSPFGGRGTEAFFGQGTRLTVV.

DNA of the CDR3: TGTGCCAGCAGCTTGCCCCGACTAGCGAGTGGGGGGAATGAGCAGTTCTTC. Its translation is CASSLPRLASGGNEQFF. The chain combines TRBV5-5 with TRBJ2-1, with 8 bases identical to TRBD2. The V segment lost 1 base and the J segment 7 bases; nucleotides outside the gene matches: 13. Per germline, CDR1 SGHKS and CDR2 YYEKEE (reference sequence). This CDR3 comprises 17 residues.

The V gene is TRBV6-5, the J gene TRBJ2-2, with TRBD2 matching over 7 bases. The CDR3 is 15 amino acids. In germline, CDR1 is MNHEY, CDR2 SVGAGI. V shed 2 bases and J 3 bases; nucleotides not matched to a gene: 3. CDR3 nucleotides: TGTGCCAGCAGTTACGAGGGAGGGGACACCGGGGAGCTGTTTTTT. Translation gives CASSYEGGDTGELFF.

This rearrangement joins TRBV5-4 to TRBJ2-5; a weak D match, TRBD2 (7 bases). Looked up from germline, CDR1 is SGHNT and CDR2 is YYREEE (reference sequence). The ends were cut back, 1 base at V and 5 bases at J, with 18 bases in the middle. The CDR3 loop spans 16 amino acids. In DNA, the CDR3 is TGTGCCAGCAGCTTGACCCGACGGGGGGCGCGGGAGACCCAGTACTTC. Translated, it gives CASSLTRRGARETQYF.

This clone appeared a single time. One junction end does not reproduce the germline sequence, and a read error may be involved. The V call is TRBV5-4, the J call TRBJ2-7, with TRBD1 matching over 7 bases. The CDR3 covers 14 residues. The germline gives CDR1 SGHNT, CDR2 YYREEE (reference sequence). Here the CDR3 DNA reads TGTGCCAGCAGCCTTTCGGGACAGAGTCTTTCTTTTTGCTTC. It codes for CASSLSGQSLSFCF.

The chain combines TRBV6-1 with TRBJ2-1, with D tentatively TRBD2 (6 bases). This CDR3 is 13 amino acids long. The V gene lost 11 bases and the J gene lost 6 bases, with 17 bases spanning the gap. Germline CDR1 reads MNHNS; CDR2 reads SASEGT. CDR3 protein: CALTSRVANEQFF. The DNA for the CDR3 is TGTGCCCTAACTAGCAGGGTAGCCAATGAGCAGTTCTTC.

CDR3 region: CASSLGGAGAAGETQYF. The CDR3 DNA follows: TGTGCCAGCAGCTTAGGGGGAGCGGGAGCTGCGGGAGAGACCCAGTACTTC. The V and J genes are TRBV7-8 and TRBJ2-5; 8 bases are shared with TRBD2. Trimming cost V 1 base and J 4 bases; bases outside gene matches: 11. The CDR3 has 17 residues. CDR1 is SGHVS, CDR2 FQNEAQ, per germline.

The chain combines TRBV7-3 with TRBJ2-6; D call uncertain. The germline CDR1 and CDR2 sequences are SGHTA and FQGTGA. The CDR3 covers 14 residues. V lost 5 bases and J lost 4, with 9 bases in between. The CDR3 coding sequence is TGTGCCAGCAGCCCCCGGACGGGGGCCAACGTCCTGACTTTC. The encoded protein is CASSPRTGANVLTF.

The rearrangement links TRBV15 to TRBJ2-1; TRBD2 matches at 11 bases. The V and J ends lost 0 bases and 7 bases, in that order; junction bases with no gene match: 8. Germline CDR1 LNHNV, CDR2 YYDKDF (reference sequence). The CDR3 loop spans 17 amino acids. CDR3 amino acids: CATSRDLLAGEGNEQFF. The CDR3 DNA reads TGTGCCACCAGCAGAGATCTACTAGCGGGAGAAGGGAATGAGCAGTTCTTC. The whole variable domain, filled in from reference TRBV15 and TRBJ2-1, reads DAMVIQNPRYQVTQFGKPVTLSCSQTLNHNVMYWYQQKSSQAPKLLFHYYDKDFNNEADTPDNFQSRRPNTSFCFLDIRSPGLGDTAMYLCATSRDLLAGEGNEQFFGPGTRLTVL.

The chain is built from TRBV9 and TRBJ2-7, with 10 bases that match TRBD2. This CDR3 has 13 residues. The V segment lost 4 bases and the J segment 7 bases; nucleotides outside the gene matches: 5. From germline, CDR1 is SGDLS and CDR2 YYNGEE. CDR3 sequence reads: CASSPSGSGEQYF. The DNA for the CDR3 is TGTGCCAGCAGCCCTAGCGGGAGCGGTGAGCAGTACTTC.

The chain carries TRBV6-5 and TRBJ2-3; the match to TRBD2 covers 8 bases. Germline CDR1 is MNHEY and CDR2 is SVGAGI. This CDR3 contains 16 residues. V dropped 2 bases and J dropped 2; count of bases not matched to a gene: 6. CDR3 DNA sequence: TGTGCCAGCAGTTACAGCGGGAGACCCTACACAGATACGCAGTATTTT. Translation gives CASSYSGRPYTDTQYF.